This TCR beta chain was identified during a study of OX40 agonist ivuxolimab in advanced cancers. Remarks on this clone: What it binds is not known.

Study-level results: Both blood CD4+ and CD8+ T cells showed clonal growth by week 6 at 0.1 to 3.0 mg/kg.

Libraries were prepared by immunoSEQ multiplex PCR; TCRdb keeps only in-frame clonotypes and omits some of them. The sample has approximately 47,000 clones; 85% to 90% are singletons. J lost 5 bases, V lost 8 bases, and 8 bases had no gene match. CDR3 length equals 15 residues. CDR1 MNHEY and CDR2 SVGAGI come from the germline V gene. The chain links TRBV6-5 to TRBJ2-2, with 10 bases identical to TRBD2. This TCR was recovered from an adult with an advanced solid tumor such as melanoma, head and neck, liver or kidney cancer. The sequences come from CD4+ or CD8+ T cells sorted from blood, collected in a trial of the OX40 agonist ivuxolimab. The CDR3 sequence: CASVPKREGTGELFF. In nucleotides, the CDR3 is TGTGCCAGCGTTCCTAAGCGGGAGGGTACCGGGGAGCTGTTTTTT.